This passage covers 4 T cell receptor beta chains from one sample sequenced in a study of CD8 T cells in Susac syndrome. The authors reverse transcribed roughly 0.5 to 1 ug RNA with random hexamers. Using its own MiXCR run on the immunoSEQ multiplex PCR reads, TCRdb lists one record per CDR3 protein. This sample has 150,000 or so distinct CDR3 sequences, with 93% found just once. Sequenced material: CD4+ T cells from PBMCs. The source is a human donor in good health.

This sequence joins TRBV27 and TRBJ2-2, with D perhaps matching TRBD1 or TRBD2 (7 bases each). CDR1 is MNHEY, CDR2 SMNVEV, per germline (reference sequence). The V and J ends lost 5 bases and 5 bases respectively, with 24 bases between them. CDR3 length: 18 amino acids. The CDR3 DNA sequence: TGTGCCAGCAGTCGGGACAGTACTTCTAGGGGGGGGACCGGGGAGCTGTTTTTT. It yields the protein CASSRDSTSRGGTGELFF.

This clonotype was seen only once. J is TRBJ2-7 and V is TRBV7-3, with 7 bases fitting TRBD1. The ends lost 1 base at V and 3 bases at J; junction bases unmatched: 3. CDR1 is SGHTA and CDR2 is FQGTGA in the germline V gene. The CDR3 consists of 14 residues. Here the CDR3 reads CASSLKGADYEQYF. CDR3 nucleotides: TGTGCCAGCAGCTTAAAGGGGGCGGACTACGAGCAGTACTTC.

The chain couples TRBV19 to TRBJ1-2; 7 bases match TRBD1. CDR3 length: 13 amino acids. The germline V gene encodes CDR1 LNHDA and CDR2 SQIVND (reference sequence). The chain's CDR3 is CATRSLTGDGYTF. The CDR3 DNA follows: TGTGCGACCAGGTCTTTAACAGGGGATGGCTACACCTTC.

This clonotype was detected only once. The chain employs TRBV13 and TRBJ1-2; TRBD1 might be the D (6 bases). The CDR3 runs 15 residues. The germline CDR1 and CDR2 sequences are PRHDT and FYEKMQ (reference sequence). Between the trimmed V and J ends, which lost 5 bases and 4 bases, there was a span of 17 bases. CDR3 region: CASSPWGLGGYGYTF. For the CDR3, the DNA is TGTGCCAGCAGCCCCTGGGGGCTTGGCGGCTATGGCTACACCTTC.